A single sample is the source of the 5 T cell receptor beta chains below, sequenced in a study of CD8 T cells in ankylosing spondylitis. From the 5' RACE reads, TCRdb called clonotypes with MiXCR, one entry per CDR3 protein. The sample lists more than 100,000 distinct CDR3 sequences; over 10% were seen once. Input material: blood, either unsorted or a sorted T cell fraction (not recorded which). The receptors originated from a female donor with ankylosing spondylitis or in good health (not recorded which).

Remarks on this clonotype: Given a much more abundant clone one base away, this may be a read error. This rearrangement joins TRBV12-3 or TRBV12-4 to TRBJ1-1; D gene unclear. V was cut by 3 bases and J by 4 bases, with 6 bases left in between. This CDR3 has 12 residues. This CDR3 reads CASSLNFTEAFF. CDR3 DNA: TGTGCCAGCAGTTTGAACTTCACTGAAGCTTTCTTT.

This clonotype has at least ten counts. The chain carries TRBV20-1 and TRBJ1-1; 10 bases fit TRBD1. V lost 5 bases, J lost 7 bases, and 10 bases stayed unmatched. CDR1 is DFQATT, CDR2 SNEGSKA, per germline (reference sequence). The CDR3 runs to 14 residues. Here the CDR3 reads CSAQTGTGAGEAFF. DNA of the CDR3: TGCAGTGCTCAGACCGGGACAGGGGCGGGTGAAGCTTTCTTT.

This clonotype was seen many times. The chain joins TRBV10-3 to TRBJ2-1; the D gene is possibly TRBD2 (5 bases). V was shortened by 7 bases and J by 0 bases, with 16 bases between the two germline ends. This CDR3 contains 16 residues. Germline CDR1 and CDR2: ENHRY and SYGVKD. The CDR3 loop reads CAIIDSAVSSYNEQFF. CDR3 bases: TGTGCCATCATCGACTCAGCGGTAAGCTCCTACAATGAGCAGTTCTTC.

This clonotype was counted ten times or more. The chain combines TRBV20-1 with TRBJ2-3; D might be TRBD1 (5 bases). The germline V gene encodes CDR1 DFQATT and CDR2 SNEGSKA (reference sequence). Between the trimmed V and J ends, which lost 5 bases and 5 bases, there was a span of 8 bases. CDR3 length equals 11 residues. CDR3 nucleotide sequence: TGCAGTGCTCGCGACAGAGATACGCAGTATTTT. Translating it yields CSARDRDTQYF.

This clonotype was detected ten times or more. The J gene is TRBJ1-5, the V gene TRBV2; a weak D match, TRBD1 (5 bases). This CDR3 is 15 amino acids long. V lost 8 bases, J lost 1 base, and 15 bases lay in between. In germline, CDR1 is SNHLY, CDR2 FYNNEI. The CDR3 DNA reads as TGTGCCAGCGGGTGGGGGGACCCAAGCAATCAGCCCCAGCATTTT. It encodes CASGWGDPSNQPQHF.